This TCR beta chain was captured by sequencing in a study of radiation and T cells in renal cell carcinoma. Study background: Nephrectomy followed 15 Gy stereotactic body radiation by 4 weeks.

Concerning this clone itself: What it binds is unknown.

The assay was immunoSEQ multiplex PCR, and TCRdb's table has in-frame clones only and misses some. The sample contains over 55,000 clones, roughly 72% of which appear only once. Noted time point: blood 2 weeks post-SBRT. Treatment indicated: 15 Gy SBRT to primary tumor, nephrectomy 4 weeks later. Blood was sampled at baseline, 2 weeks and 4 weeks after SBRT. The tumor was a clear cell renal cell carcinoma. Regarding the study as a whole: Top tumor clonotypes rose in blood 2 weeks post-radiation, then contracted.

The germline CDR1 and CDR2 sequences are MNHEY and SMNVEV (reference sequence). The CDR3 has 16 amino acids. V gave up 4 bases and J gave up 4 bases; unmatched junction bases: 11. The chain joins TRBV27 to TRBJ2-3, with 7 positions matching TRBD2. Sequenced here: blood, sampled from a patient whose treatment included radiotherapy and nephrectomy. This receptor was obtained from a man aged 55 to 70 with renal cell carcinoma. For the CDR3, the DNA is TGTGCCAGCAGTTGGGCGGGAGCCTCCGGGGCAGATACGCAGTATTTT. Its translation is CASSWAGASGADTQYF.